The 29 T cell receptor beta chains presented below share a single source sample, sequenced in a study of cytomegalovirus exposure and HLA in healthy donors. The primer mix had 60 Vbeta and 13 Jbeta primers. Produced via immunoSEQ multiplex PCR; TCRdb's table is partial and in-frame only. The sample lists under 200,000 clones, 75% to 90% occurring once. The specimen sequenced was PBMCs. These receptors came from a girl aged 2 to 9 in good health and CMV-seropositive.

This chain joins TRBV18 and TRBJ1-2; D gene uncertain. The V gene's germline CDR1 is KGHSH and CDR2 LQKENI. The CDR3 covers 14 residues. V lost 3 bases to trimming and J lost 3 bases, with 11 bases between them. The CDR3 nucleotides read TGTGCCAGCTCACCGGAGGCCGGTCACTATGGCTACACCTTC. This sequence encodes CASSPEAGHYGYTF.

The V and J genes are TRBV29-1 and TRBJ1-1; a possible D gene is TRBD1 (6 bases). Germline CDR1 is SQVTM and CDR2 is ANQGSEA. The CDR3 consists of 10 residues. CDR3 residues: CSGGASEAFF. CDR3 sequence (DNA): TGCAGTGGGGGCGCATCTGAAGCTTTCTTT.

The chain links TRBV10-3 to TRBJ2-7; weak D call: TRBD1 (5 bases). The CDR3 is 14 residues long. Germline V lookup: CDR1 ENHRY, CDR2 SYGVKD. Trimming left V 3 bases short and J 6 bases short, with 15 bases between. The CDR3 loop reads CAISERDSRSEQYF. The CDR3 DNA follows: TGTGCCATCAGTGAAAGAGACAGCCGATCCGAGCAGTACTTC.

The DNA for the CDR3 is TGCGCCAGCAGCCAAGATTTTATCGGACTAGCGGGACGGGAGACCCAGTACTTC. It is translated as CASSQDFIGLAGRETQYF. The V and J genes are TRBV4-1 and TRBJ2-5; 12 bases align to TRBD2. V trimming: 0 bases; J trimming: 5 bases; junction bases outside the gene matches: 10. CDR3 size: 18 residues. The germline CDR1 and CDR2 sequences are MGHRA and YSYEKL.

The chain joins TRBV27 to TRBJ2-1, with D perhaps matching TRBD1 (6 bases). CDR1 is MNHEY and CDR2 is SMNVEV in the germline V gene (reference sequence). Trimming took off 5 bases at V and 8 bases at J, with 10 bases between the two ends. This CDR3 contains 12 residues. CDR3 coding DNA: TGTGCCAGCAGTATACAGGGCTATGAGCAGTTCTTC. Translated, it gives CASSIQGYEQFF.

The V gene is TRBV4-2, the J gene TRBJ2-1; TRBD1 aligns across 11 bases. The trim removed 4 bases at V and 8 bases at J, leaving 13 bases unmatched. CDR1 and CDR2 from the germline V gene are LGHNA and YNFKEQ. This CDR3 has 17 amino acids. CDR3 sequence (DNA): TGTGCCAGCAGCCGACGGACAGGGGGCGAGGGAGGCGATGAGCAGTTCTTC. Protein product: CASSRRTGGEGGDEQFF.

The gene calls are TRBV5-1 and TRBJ2-3, with 8 bases that match TRBD2. The length of the CDR3 is 14 residues. Losses at the gene ends were 5 bases for V and 2 bases for J; bases not matched to a gene: 4. In germline, CDR1 is SGHRS, CDR2 YFSETQ. The CDR3, as DNA: TGCGCCAGCAGGCGGGAGGAAAACACAGATACGCAGTATTTT. Protein sequence: CASRREENTDTQYF.

The count of this clone is one. The chain combines TRBV19 with TRBJ1-3; D gene uncertain. In germline, CDR1 is LNHDA, CDR2 SQIVND (reference sequence). The CDR3 is 18 residues long. Trimming removed 6 bases from V and 1 base from J, with 22 bases in between. For the CDR3, the DNA is TGTGCCAGTAGCGGCGCGTTAGGCCGGCGGGGTTCTGGAAACACCATATATTTT. Translated: CASSGALGRRGSGNTIYF.

This clone is a singleton in its sample. The chain recombines TRBV9 with TRBJ1-1, with TRBD1 matching 9 bases. J was trimmed by 5 bases and V by 4 bases; bases with no gene match: 6. The CDR3 is 14 residues long. Germline V gene sequence: CDR1 SGDLS, CDR2 YYNGEE. In DNA, the CDR3 is TGTGCCAGCAGCCCCCAGACAGGGGGGACTGAAGCTTTCTTT. As protein: CASSPQTGGTEAFF.

This chain links TRBV28 with TRBJ1-5; 9 nucleotides align to TRBD1. After removal of 1 base from V and 4 bases from J, the junction contained 8 bases not matched to a gene. This CDR3 is 17 amino acids long. Germline CDR1 reads MDHEN; CDR2 reads SYDVKM. CDR3 DNA sequence: TGTGCCAGCAGTTTATCCCGCCCGGGACAGGGAAATCAGCCCCAGCATTTT. Its translation is CASSLSRPGQGNQPQHF.

V and J are TRBV19 and TRBJ2-1; tentative D call: TRBD2 (5 bases). The V end was cut by 7 bases, the J end by 7 bases, with 11 bases between. Per germline, CDR1 LNHDA and CDR2 SQIVND (reference sequence). The CDR3 sequence is 12 residues long. The CDR3 nucleotides are TGTGCCAGTACTTATTCGGGGAATGAGCAGTTCTTC. As protein: CASTYSGNEQFF.

The rearrangement links TRBV19 to TRBJ2-1, with 7 nucleotides matching TRBD2. This CDR3 contains 14 residues. Per the germline V gene, CDR1 is LNHDA and CDR2 is SQIVND (reference sequence). The J segment lost 8 bases and the V segment lost 6 bases, leaving 10 bases of the junction unmatched. The CDR3, as DNA: TGTGCCAGTAGGAAAGGACTAGGATACGATGAGCAGTTCTTC. It codes for CASRKGLGYDEQFF.

The J gene is TRBJ1-5, the V gene TRBV7-8, with unresolved D. The CDR3 runs 12 residues. Germline values: CDR1 SGHVS, CDR2 FQNEAQ. With 0 bases removed from V and 7 bases from J, the gap between germline ends came to 4 bases. The CDR3 bases are TGTGCCAGCAGCTTAGCCGGGCAGCCCCAGCATTTT. This encodes CASSLAGQPQHF. Full variable domain (rest looked up from reference TRBV7-8 and TRBJ1-5): GAGVSQSPRYKVAKRGQDVALRCDPISGHVSLFWYQQALGQGPEFLTYFQNEAQLDKSGLPSDRFFAERPEGSVSTLKIQRTQQEDSAVYLCASSLAGQPQHFGDGTRLSIL.

This chain joins TRBV30 and TRBJ1-2; D is perhaps TRBD1 (5 bases). V lost 4 bases to trimming and J lost 4 bases, with 22 bases between them. The CDR3 runs 16 residues. CDR1 is GTSNPN and CDR2 is SVGIG in the germline V gene (reference sequence). CDR3 loop: CAWTIGGSSGGYGYTF. The CDR3 DNA is TGTGCCTGGACCATCGGGGGTTCATCGGGAGGCTATGGCTACACCTTC. The full variable domain, completed using reference TRBV30 and TRBJ1-2, is SQTIHQWPATLVQPVGSPLSLECTVEGTSNPNLYWYRQAAGRGLQLLFYSVGIGQISSEVPQNLSASRPQDRQFILSSKKLLLSDSGFYLCAWTIGGSSGGYGYTFGSGTRLTVV.

The chain recombines TRBV30 with TRBJ2-5; 7 nucleotides match TRBD2. The J call may not be correct, given that the DNA end is closer to TRBJ2-7. The germline V gene has CDR1 GTSNPN and CDR2 SVGIG (reference sequence). The CDR3 spans 14 residues. The CDR3 sequence: CAWSVGGSSYEQYF. In nucleotides, the CDR3 is TGTGCCTGGAGTGTCGGCGGGAGCTCCTACGAGCAGTACTTC.

The rearrangement links TRBV6-5 to TRBJ2-3; D perhaps matches TRBD2 (6 bases). The germline V and J ends were trimmed by 2 bases and 0 bases, with 9 bases remaining between them. CDR3 length equals 15 residues. Germline V CDR1 and CDR2: MNHEY, SVGAGI. The CDR3: CASSYQEGSTDTQYF. CDR3 bases: TGTGCCAGCAGTTACCAGGAGGGGAGCACAGATACGCAGTATTTT.

The chain combines TRBV30 with TRBJ2-1; 14 nucleotides match TRBD2. The CDR3 is 20 amino acids. The V gene's germline CDR1 is GTSNPN and CDR2 SVGIG (reference sequence). V gave up 3 bases and J gave up 1 base; unmatched junction bases: 14. CDR3 in amino acids: CAWSDGPGLAGVGSYNEQFF. The CDR3 coding sequence is TGTGCCTGGAGCGACGGGCCGGGACTAGCGGGAGTTGGGTCCTACAATGAGCAGTTCTTC.

CDR3 bases: TGTGCCAGCAGCTTAGTAGGGACTCTGGGAGGTACGCAGTATTTT. Residues: CASSLVGTLGGTQYF. The chain is built from TRBV7-8 and TRBJ2-3, with D possibly TRBD2 on 6 matching bases. The CDR3 has 15 amino acids. V was trimmed by 1 base and J by 8 bases, leaving 16 bases between them. Germline assignment: CDR1 SGHVS and CDR2 FQNEAQ.

The chain joins TRBV18 to TRBJ2-7; 11 positions match TRBD1. J was trimmed by 4 bases and V by 3 bases; bases with no gene match: 8. CDR1 and CDR2 from the germline V gene are KGHSH and LQKENI. The CDR3 has 16 amino acids. CDR3 nucleotide sequence: TGTGCCAGCTCACCCCGGACAGGGGGCACGGTGTACGAGCAGTACTTC. The encoded protein is CASSPRTGGTVYEQYF.

This chain connects TRBV10-3 to TRBJ2-3; D not certain. V was shortened by 8 bases and J by 2 bases, with 14 bases between the two germline ends. The length of the CDR3 is 14 residues. The V gene's germline CDR1 is ENHRY and CDR2 SYGVKD. In DNA form, the CDR3 reads TGTGCCATCCAGGTCCAGGCTGACACAGATACGCAGTATTTT. Its protein is CAIQVQADTDTQYF.

The genes are TRBV6-1 and TRBJ1-1; TRBD1 matches at 7 bases. V lost 4 bases to trimming and J lost 7 bases; unmatched junction nucleotides: 6. In germline, CDR1 is MNHNS, CDR2 SASEGT. This CDR3 contains 13 residues. This CDR3 reads CASSVRGRVEAFF. The DNA of the CDR3 is TGTGCCAGCAGTGTAAGGGGGCGAGTTGAAGCTTTCTTT.

This sequence joins TRBV5-1 and TRBJ2-4; 9 nucleotides line up with TRBD1. The CDR3 is 14 amino acids. Per the germline V gene, CDR1 is SGHRS and CDR2 is YFSETQ. The V segment lost 5 bases and the J segment 5 bases; nucleotides outside the gene matches: 5. The DNA for the CDR3 is TGCGCCAGCAGAAAAGACAGGGGGGAAAACATTCAGTACTTC. It codes for CASRKDRGENIQYF.

J is TRBJ2-7 and V is TRBV5-1, with a possible D match to TRBD2 (6 bases). V dropped 0 bases and J dropped 3 bases, with 16 bases sitting between them. Germline V lookup: CDR1 SGHRS, CDR2 YFSETQ. This CDR3 comprises 16 residues. CDR3 DNA sequence: TGCGCCAGCAGCTTGGAACAGCCGAGGGGACTCTACGAGCAGTACTTC. Translation gives CASSLEQPRGLYEQYF.

V usage is TRBV30 and J usage is TRBJ2-7, with 7 bases fitting TRBD2. Germline loops: CDR1 GTSNPN, CDR2 SVGIG (reference sequence). V was pared by 5 bases and J by 4 bases, with 5 bases of the junction left unmatched. There are 12 residues in the CDR3. The chain's CDR3 is CAWGSGSYEQYF. The CDR3 bases are TGTGCCTGGGGTAGCGGGTCTTACGAGCAGTACTTC.

The chain joins TRBV5-1 to TRBJ2-1; TRBD1 aligns across 8 bases. The CDR3 covers 14 residues. CDR1 is SGHRS and CDR2 is YFSETQ in the germline V gene. V was pared by 5 bases and J by 6 bases, with 7 bases of the junction left unmatched. For the CDR3, the DNA is TGCGCCAGCAGTCGAGTTACAGGGGGCAATGAGCAGTTCTTC. Translation gives CASSRVTGGNEQFF.

This clone was counted only a few times. V gene TRBV28 combines with J gene TRBJ2-3; D perhaps matches TRBD1 (5 bases). The germline V and J ends were trimmed by 6 bases and 0 bases, with 16 bases remaining between them. The germline CDR1 and CDR2 sequences are MDHEN and SYDVKM. This CDR3 is built from 16 residues. The chain's CDR3 is CASSPSPGFSTDTQYF. The CDR3 nucleotides read TGTGCCAGCAGCCCGTCGCCAGGGTTTAGCACAGATACGCAGTATTTT.

This rearrangement joins TRBV29-1 to TRBJ2-7, with TRBD2 as a possible D gene (5 bases). This CDR3 comprises 12 residues. Trimming pared 4 bases from V and 3 bases from J, leaving 10 bases between. Germline loops: CDR1 SQVTM, CDR2 ANQGSEA. The CDR3 loop reads CSVVGSDYEQYF. The CDR3, as DNA: TGCAGCGTTGTAGGTAGCGACTACGAGCAGTACTTC.

The chain is built from TRBV28 and TRBJ2-2; a weak D match, TRBD2 (5 bases). V gave up 5 bases and J gave up 3 bases, with 10 bases separating them. Germline assignment: CDR1 MDHEN and CDR2 SYDVKM. CDR3 length: 14 residues. This CDR3 reads CASSPPRDTGELFF. CDR3 nucleotide sequence: TGTGCCAGCAGTCCCCCGCGGGACACCGGGGAGCTGTTTTTT.

CDR3 in amino acids: CASSLAGGALATDTQYF. In DNA, the CDR3 is TGCGCCAGCAGCTTGGCCGGCGGGGCCCTAGCAACAGATACGCAGTATTTT. The V gene is TRBV5-1, the J gene TRBJ2-3; a possible D gene is TRBD2 (6 bases). Germline CDR1 reads SGHRS; CDR2 reads YFSETQ. The V end was cut by 0 bases, the J end by 3 bases, with 17 bases between. CDR3 size: 17 residues.